This entry lists 19 T cell receptor beta chains sequenced from one sample in a study of T cells after yellow fever vaccination. TCRdb reprocessed the 5' RACE reads with MiXCR, giving one entry per CDR3 protein. This sample carries 620,000 or so distinct CDR3 sequences, roughly an eighth of them seen once, and the ten largest clones take about 15%. Material: PBMCs, obtained on the day of the yellow fever booster vaccination. These receptors all come from a man aged 25 to 40 who received the YFV17D yellow fever vaccine.

This clonotype has more than one count but fewer than ten. The genes are TRBV4-3 and TRBJ2-1; D unresolved. Germline V gives CDR1 LGHNA, CDR2 YSLEER. V was pared by 0 bases and J by 6 bases, with 6 bases between. This CDR3 is 13 amino acids long. For the CDR3, the DNA is TGCGCCAGCAGCCAAGAGCACTTCAATGAGCAGTTCTTC. Residues: CASSQEHFNEQFF.

This clonotype was recorded a few times. The rearrangement uses TRBV27 and TRBJ2-7; 9 bases are a match to TRBD2. Trimming removed 8 bases from V and 5 bases from J; junction bases left unmatched: 7. Germline V gene lookup returns CDR1 MNHEY and CDR2 SMNVEV (reference sequence). There are 13 residues in the CDR3. The CDR3 bases are TGTGCCAGCTTTAGCGGGAGTAAGAACGAGCAGTACTTC. As protein: CASFSGSKNEQYF.

This clonotype showed up just a few times. The chain carries TRBV2 and TRBJ1-5; the D is unclear. V shed 6 bases and J shed 3 bases, with 21 bases lying between them. The CDR3 sequence is 17 residues long. Per the germline V gene, CDR1 is SNHLY and CDR2 is FYNNEI. CDR3 bases: TGTGCCAGCAGCCCCCCCGGCGTGCCGACATTCAATCAGCCCCAGCATTTT. It translates to CASSPPGVPTFNQPQHF.

This clonotype turned up a few times. The CDR3 sequence is CASSSNPSGSQEQYF. In DNA form, the CDR3 reads TGTGCCAGCAGCTCCAATCCGAGCGGGAGTCAAGAGCAGTACTTC. V usage is TRBV7-9 and J usage is TRBJ2-7; 8 bases are shared with TRBD2. From germline, CDR1 is SEHNR and CDR2 FQNEAQ (reference sequence). With 4 bases clipped from V and 7 bases from J, the junction kept 12 bases outside the gene matches. There are 15 residues in the CDR3.

There are a few counts of this clonotype. This rearrangement joins TRBV4-2 to TRBJ1-2; D possibly corresponds to TRBD1 (5 bases). Deletions cut 0 bases from V and 2 bases from J, with 13 bases between. The germline V gene has CDR1 LGHNA and CDR2 YNFKEQ. The CDR3 loop spans 16 amino acids. The CDR3 DNA follows: TGTGCCAGCAGCCAAGATCCGGGGGGAGTGAACTATGGCTACACCTTC. As protein: CASSQDPGGVNYGYTF.

This clonotype was detected a few times. The chain carries TRBV29-1 and TRBJ2-5; TRBD1 aligns across 7 bases. V shed 5 bases and J 7 bases; nucleotides not matched to a gene: 4. Germline loops: CDR1 SQVTM, CDR2 ANQGSEA. This CDR3 region has 11 residues. The CDR3 spells CSVLTGLTQYF. The CDR3 bases are TGCAGCGTTTTGACAGGGTTGACCCAGTACTTC.

This clonotype occurred a few times. The chain combines TRBV4-3 with TRBJ1-2; 7 positions match TRBD1. Trimming cost V 0 bases and J 2 bases; bases outside gene matches: 12. The length of the CDR3 is 18 residues. Germline V CDR1 and CDR2: LGHNA, YSLEER. In nucleotides, the CDR3 is TGCGCCAGCAGCCAAGATTGGGCAGGGGGGGAAAGGAACTATGGCTACACCTTC. The encoded protein is CASSQDWAGGERNYGYTF.

This clonotype came up a few times. The chain has TRBV4-3 and TRBJ2-2; unclear D gene. CDR3 length: 14 residues. Trimming stripped 3 bases from V and 6 bases from J, with 11 bases between. The V gene's germline CDR1 is LGHNA and CDR2 YSLEER. This CDR3 reads CASSHLDLAGELFF. The CDR3 DNA reads as TGCGCCAGCAGCCATTTGGACCTGGCCGGGGAGCTGTTTTTT.

A few counts support this clonotype. The rearrangement links TRBV29-1 to TRBJ1-5; no definite D call. The CDR3 has 11 amino acids. Germline values: CDR1 SQVTM, CDR2 ANQGSEA. V lost 2 bases to trimming and J lost 11 bases, with 10 bases between them. CDR3 nucleotides: TGCAGCGTTGAACAAGGTGGGGCCCAGCATTTT. Its protein product is CSVEQGGAQHF. The full variable domain, with the rest looked up from reference TRBV29-1 and TRBJ1-5, is SAVISQKPSRDICQRGTSLTIQCQVDSQVTMMFWYRQQPGQSLTLIATANQGSEATYESGFVIDKFPISRPNLTFSTLTVSNMSPEDSSIYLCSVEQGGAQHFGDGTRLSIL.

This clonotype has just a few counts. The V and J genes are TRBV7-6 and TRBJ2-3, with TRBD1 matching 11 bases. V trimming: 5 bases; J trimming: 6 bases; junction bases outside the gene matches: 4. The CDR3 consists of 14 residues. From germline, CDR1 is SGHVS and CDR2 FNYEAQ. The CDR3 loop reads CASSLRDRGDTQYF. For the CDR3, the DNA is TGTGCCAGCAGCCTCCGGGACAGGGGGGATACGCAGTATTTT.

The V and J genes are TRBV9 and TRBJ2-1; tentatively, D is TRBD2 (6 bases). Trimming left V 3 bases short and J 12 bases short, with 10 bases between. Germline V gives CDR1 SGDLS, CDR2 YYNGEE. The CDR3 length is 11 residues. The CDR3 is CASSGSGVQFF. CDR3 sequence (DNA): TGTGCCAGCAGCGGTAGCGGAGTGCAGTTCTTC. The complete variable domain, with remaining parts taken from reference TRBV9 and TRBJ2-1, reads DSGVTQTPKHLITATGQRVTLRCSPRSGDLSVYWYQQSLDQGLQFLIQYYNGEERAKGNILERFSAQQFPDLHSELNLSSLELGDSALYFCASSGSGVQFFGPGTRLTVL.

The chain uses TRBV20-1 and TRBJ1-1; D uncertain. This CDR3 has 13 residues. V lost 6 bases, J lost 0 bases, and 11 bases lay in between. CDR1 is DFQATT, CDR2 SNEGSKA, per germline (reference sequence). The CDR3 region has the DNA TGCAGTGCAACGACCGGGATGAACACTGAAGCTTTCTTT. Its translation: CSATTGMNTEAFF.

The rearrangement joins TRBV20-1 to TRBJ2-2; TRBD1 matches at 12 bases. J was trimmed by 6 bases and V by 6 bases; bases with no gene match: 11. The germline CDR1 and CDR2 sequences are DFQATT and SNEGSKA (reference sequence). CDR3 length equals 16 residues. The CDR3 coding sequence is TGCAGTGCCCATGAGGGACAGGGGGCGATTCCCGGGGAGCTGTTTTTT. It specifies CSAHEGQGAIPGELFF.

This rearrangement joins TRBV27 to TRBJ2-7, with 8 nucleotides matching TRBD2. This CDR3 has 15 residues. Germline lookup yields CDR1 MNHEY and CDR2 SMNVEV (reference sequence). V trimming: 5 bases; J trimming: 0 bases; junction bases outside the gene matches: 6. CDR3 coding DNA: TGTGCCAGCAGTATTCGGGAGGGCCGCTCCTACGAGCAGTACTTC. Its translation is CASSIREGRSYEQYF.

CDR3 DNA: TGCAGTGCCCGGCTTGGCTCACTCCCCAACAATGAGCAGTTCTTC. Amino acid sequence: CSARLGSLPNNEQFF. The chain couples TRBV20-1 to TRBJ2-1; D remains ambiguous. The germline V gene encodes CDR1 DFQATT and CDR2 SNEGSKA (reference sequence). Trimming shortened V by 6 bases and J by 5 bases, and 20 bases separated the two germline ends. The CDR3 length is 15 residues.

The rearrangement links TRBV19 to TRBJ2-7; weak D call: TRBD2 (6 bases). Germline assignment: CDR1 LNHDA and CDR2 SQIVND (reference sequence). The V and J ends lost 7 bases and 6 bases respectively, with 19 bases between them. The CDR3 spans 14 residues. This chain's CDR3 is CASTTGLLGGEQYF. The CDR3 DNA reads as TGTGCCAGTACCACGGGACTCCTAGGAGGCGAGCAGTACTTC.

The sample holds many counts of this clonotype. V usage is TRBV5-1 and J usage is TRBJ2-3; a possible D gene is TRBD1 (5 bases). Germline V gene lookup returns CDR1 SGHRS and CDR2 YFSETQ. V was clipped by 0 bases and J by 7 bases, with 9 bases between them. The CDR3 runs to 13 residues. The CDR3, as DNA: TGCGCCAGCAGCTTGGGGGGCGAGAATACGCAGTATTTT. Translating it yields CASSLGGENTQYF.

In this sample, this clonotype turned up a few times. The CDR3: CASSKSRDGELFF. The CDR3 nucleotides are TGTGCCAGCTCAAAATCACGTGACGGGGAGCTGTTTTTT. V gene TRBV18 combines with J gene TRBJ2-2; D not certain. Trimming removed 5 bases from V and 7 bases from J, with 11 bases in between. The CDR3 has 13 amino acids. CDR1 is KGHSH, CDR2 LQKENI, per germline.

V gene TRBV20-1 combines with J gene TRBJ2-3, with a tentative D call TRBD2 (6 bases). The V end lost 3 bases, the J end lost 4 bases, and 17 bases lay between the germline ends. The germline CDR1 and CDR2 sequences are DFQATT and SNEGSKA (reference sequence). The CDR3 extends over 15 amino acids. CDR3 DNA sequence: TGCAGTGCTAGCCCCCTTAAGAGGAGGGCAGATACGCAGTATTTT. This translates into CSASPLKRRADTQYF.